This T cell receptor beta chain was found in a study of neoadjuvant nivolumab and ipilimumab in lung cancer. Findings of the study overall: TCR richness and clonality were higher in tumors than adjacent uninvolved lung.

TCRdb's table, derived via immunoSEQ multiplex PCR, lists solely in-frame clones and lacks some. The sample contains around 30,000 clones, roughly 80% of which appear only once. Concerning this clone: Its antigen remains unknown.

V lost 2 bases to trimming and J lost 0 bases; unmatched junction nucleotides: 9. Germline V gives CDR1 MNHNS, CDR2 SASEGT. The CDR3 has 17 residues. The chain employs TRBV6-1 and TRBJ1-2; 7 bases line up with TRBD1. The sample was peripheral blood, taken before neoadjuvant nivolumab, alone or with ipilimumab. This TCR came from an adult with non-small cell lung cancer. This CDR3 reads CASSELGRGFPNYGYTF. In DNA form, the CDR3 reads TGTGCCAGCAGTGAACTCGGCAGGGGGTTCCCTAACTATGGCTACACCTTC.